This T cell receptor beta chain came from a study of blood T cell repertoires in COVID-19. The overall study: Acute and convalescent COVID-19 samples came from the United States, Italy and Spain. Sources were T cells, B-cell-depleted T cells, or PBMCs; the material itself was cDNA or gDNA.

V was trimmed by 0 bases and J by 3 bases, leaving 12 bases between them. This CDR3 region has 15 residues. The germline V gene has CDR1 SGHKS and CDR2 YYEKEE (reference sequence). Assay: immunoSEQ multiplex PCR; the TCRdb copy retains only in-frame clones and omits some. The table shows some 290,000 clones, with 87% occurring only once. The sequence was collected from a woman aged 45-59 years who had recovered from COVID-19. Sequenced sample: peripheral blood. This chain links TRBV5-5 with TRBJ1-1; tentatively, D is TRBD1 (5 bases). CDR3 residues: CASSLAGEKDTEAFF. CDR3 bases: TGTGCCAGCAGCTTGGCGGGGGAAAAGGACACTGAAGCTTTCTTT.